These T cell receptor beta chains were read from a single sample in a study of beta chain features in type 1 diabetes. Measured with immunoSEQ multiplex PCR; TCRdb has only the in-frame clones, and not every one. The data hold under 300,000 clones, with 20% observed a single time. The sequencing sample was made of naive CD4+ T cells from blood. The receptors shown here come from a woman between 40 and 50 years old with type 1 diabetes. The conserved cysteine and the conserved F or W are not part of the CDR3 here. The order of the fields is D gene, V gene, J gene, CDR3 protein. D genes are given only for firm matches.

D gene: TRBD2; V gene: TRBV7-2; J gene: TRBJ2-7; CDR3 protein: ASSIRTSGEWGYEQY
D gene: TRBD2; V gene: TRBV4-1; J gene: TRBJ2-7; CDR3 protein: ASSRGGGRASYEQY
D gene: -; V gene: TRBV4-3; J gene: TRBJ2-5; CDR3 protein: ASSRTLAYQETQY
D gene: TRBD1; V gene: TRBV29-1; J gene: TRBJ1-5; CDR3 protein: SIGQGNQPQH
D gene: TRBD2; V gene: TRBV18; J gene: TRBJ2-7; CDR3 protein: ASSPTSGNEQY
D gene: TRBD2; V gene: TRBV7-3; J gene: TRBJ2-1; CDR3 protein: ASSSGLAYNEQF
D gene: -; V gene: TRBV4-1; J gene: TRBJ1-2; CDR3 protein: ASSPYRAEGGGYT
D gene: -; V gene: TRBV5-1; J gene: TRBJ2-3; CDR3 protein: ASRVTGLADTQY
D gene: TRBD1; V gene: TRBV28; J gene: TRBJ2-7; CDR3 protein: ASSSGQGDEQY
D gene: -; V gene: TRBV4-3; J gene: TRBJ2-7; CDR3 protein: ASSVQGTYEQY
D gene: TRBD1; V gene: TRBV29-1; J gene: TRBJ1-1; CDR3 protein: SVRQGSTEAF
D gene: TRBD2; V gene: TRBV7-3; J gene: TRBJ2-1; CDR3 protein: ASSLLGLAGGNEQF
D gene: -; V gene: TRBV18; J gene: TRBJ2-5; CDR3 protein: ASSPRQTQETQY
D gene: TRBD2; V gene: TRBV5-4; J gene: TRBJ2-1; CDR3 protein: ASSWGGSEQF
D gene: -; V gene: TRBV4-1; J gene: TRBJ1-3; CDR3 protein: ASSRTGDTIY
D gene: TRBD1; V gene: TRBV9; J gene: TRBJ1-1; CDR3 protein: ASSATGDTEAF
D gene: TRBD2; V gene: TRBV30; J gene: TRBJ2-1; CDR3 protein: AWSRGGGSEQF
D gene: -; V gene: TRBV5-4; J gene: TRBJ1-1; CDR3 protein: ASSLSTGTNTEAF
D gene: -; V gene: TRBV19; J gene: TRBJ2-7; CDR3 protein: ASSAGTTYEQY
D gene: -; V gene: TRBV2; J gene: TRBJ1-1; CDR3 protein: ASSLLQVNTEAF
D gene: TRBD1; V gene: TRBV18; J gene: TRBJ2-7; CDR3 protein: ASSPLSGTAPYEQY
D gene: -; V gene: TRBV7-3; J gene: TRBJ2-1; CDR3 protein: ASSLRGLGSSYNEQF
D gene: -; V gene: TRBV4-3; J gene: TRBJ2-1; CDR3 protein: ASSQDLPSSFVGGGDEQF
D gene: -; V gene: TRBV7-2; J gene: TRBJ2-1; CDR3 protein: ASSLGGTVSGEQF
D gene: -; V gene: TRBV7-9; J gene: TRBJ1-1; CDR3 protein: ASSLDRGQMNTEAF
D gene: TRBD2; V gene: TRBV2; J gene: TRBJ2-2; CDR3 protein: ASSELAGNTGELF
D gene: TRBD1; V gene: TRBV29-1; J gene: TRBJ2-1; CDR3 protein: SVAQGPSEQF
D gene: -; V gene: TRBV25-1; J gene: TRBJ1-4; CDR3 protein: ASSGSATNEKLF
D gene: -; V gene: TRBV4-3; J gene: TRBJ2-7; CDR3 protein: ASSQGPTSYEQY